This TCR beta chain was sequenced during a study of blood T cell repertoires in COVID-19. Overall study context: There were acute and convalescent COVID-19 samples, and they came from the United States, Italy and Spain. Sources were T cells, B-cell-depleted T cells, or PBMCs; the material itself was cDNA or gDNA.

Original analysis: Amplification with reference gene primers provided the estimates of nucleated cell counts. The data were produced by immunoSEQ multiplex PCR, yet TCRdb's version contains in-frame clones alone and is incomplete. For V, J and clone size, that table is used; D and trimming come from the DNA. The data hold under 150,000 clones, with 88% observed a single time. CDR1 MNHEY and CDR2 SMNVEV come from the germline V gene (reference sequence). V lost 3 bases and J 1 base, leaving 13 bases between the germline ends. This CDR3 region has 15 residues. This receptor was obtained from a man in his sixties or seventies with active COVID-19. What was sequenced was peripheral blood. The rearrangement joins TRBV27 to TRBJ2-7, with D possibly TRBD2 on 7 matching bases. The CDR3 spells CASSFGRGGSYEQYF. The CDR3 nucleotides read TGTGCCAGCAGTTTTGGTAGGGGGGGGTCCTACGAGCAGTACTTC.